This T cell receptor beta chain derives from a study of beta chain features in type 1 diabetes. Stem cell-like memory, regulatory, central memory and naive CD4+ cells were sorted via CD45RO/CCR7/CD25/CD127/CD95/CD27. The germline gives CDR1 GTSNPN, CDR2 SVGIG (reference sequence). This CDR3 comprises 12 residues. V dropped 4 bases and J dropped 6; count of bases not matched to a gene: 2. This clone occurred a few times. Its specificity is not known. Overall study results and limits: Patients' naive, central memory and Treg TCRB repertoires seemed closer to one another than those of healthy donors. Across all four CD4+ subsets, people with type 1 diabetes showed modestly shorter TCRB CDR3s. Individuals with type 1 diabetes displayed fewer insertions and more deletions at VDJ junctions.

The isolated RNA, all of it, was reverse transcribed, so expressed TCRB transcripts were what got sequenced. Some 3.6 million reads on average were seen across naive, central memory and regulatory T cell samples. Produced via immunoSEQ multiplex PCR; TCRdb's table is partial and in-frame only. Of around 300,000 clones listed, over 14% are singletons. The chain carries TRBV30 and TRBJ1-2; 10 bases fit TRBD1. The clonotype was recovered from a man younger than 35 with type 1 diabetes. The specimen was naive CD4+ T cells from blood. CDR3 DNA: TGTGCCTGGACAGGGACAGGGGATGGCTACACCTTC. Amino acid sequence: CAWTGTGDGYTF.